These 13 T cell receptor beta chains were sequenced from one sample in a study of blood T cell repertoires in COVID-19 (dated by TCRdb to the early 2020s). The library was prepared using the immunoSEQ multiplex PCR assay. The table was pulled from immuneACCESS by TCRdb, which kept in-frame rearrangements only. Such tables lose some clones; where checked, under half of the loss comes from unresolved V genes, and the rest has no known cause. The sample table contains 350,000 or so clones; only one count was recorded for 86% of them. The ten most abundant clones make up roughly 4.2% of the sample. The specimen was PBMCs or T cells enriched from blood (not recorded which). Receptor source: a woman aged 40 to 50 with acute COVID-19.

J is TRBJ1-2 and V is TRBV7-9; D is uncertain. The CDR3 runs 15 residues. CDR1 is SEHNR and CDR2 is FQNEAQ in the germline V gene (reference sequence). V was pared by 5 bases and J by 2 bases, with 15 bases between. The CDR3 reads CASSINSPGNYGYTF. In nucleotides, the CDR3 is TGTGCCAGCAGCATCAACAGCCCGGGGAACTATGGCTACACCTTC.

Here the CDR3 DNA reads TGTGCCAGCAGCACGGGTGGCGTACCCATTCAGTACTTC. The encoded protein is CASSTGGVPIQYF. The rearrangement links TRBV7-2 to TRBJ2-4; D not certain. Trimming removed 5 bases at V and 9 bases at J, with 14 bases between. Germline V CDR1 and CDR2: SGHTA, FQGNSA. The CDR3 contains 13 residues. Variable domain in full (rest from reference TRBV7-2 and TRBJ2-4): GAGVSQSPSNKVTEKGKDVELRCDPISGHTALYWYRQSLGQGLEFLIYFQGNSAPDKSGLPSDRFSAERTGGSVSTLTIQRTQQEDSAVYLCASSTGGVPIQYFGAGTRLSVL.

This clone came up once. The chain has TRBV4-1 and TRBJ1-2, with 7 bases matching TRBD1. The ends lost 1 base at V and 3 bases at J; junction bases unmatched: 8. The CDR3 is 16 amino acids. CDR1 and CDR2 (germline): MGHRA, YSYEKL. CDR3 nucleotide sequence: TGCGCCAGCAGCCAAGGACAGGGACCTGGTGACTATGGCTACACCTTC. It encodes CASSQGQGPGDYGYTF.

The CDR3 bases are TGTGCCAGCAGCTTAGACAGGGACACTGAAGCTTTCTTT. It yields the protein CASSLDRDTEAFF. The J gene is TRBJ1-1, the V gene TRBV11-3; weak D call: TRBD1 (5 bases). This CDR3 has 13 residues. V was pared by 0 bases and J by 3 bases, with 5 bases between. Per the germline V gene, CDR1 is SGHNT and CDR2 is YENEEA.

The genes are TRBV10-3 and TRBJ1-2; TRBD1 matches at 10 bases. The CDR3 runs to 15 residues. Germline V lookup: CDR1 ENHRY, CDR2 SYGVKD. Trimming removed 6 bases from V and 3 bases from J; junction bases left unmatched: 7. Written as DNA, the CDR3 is TGTGCCATCAGGGGCGGACAGGGGGGAGACTATGGCTACACCTTC. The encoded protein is CAIRGGQGGDYGYTF.

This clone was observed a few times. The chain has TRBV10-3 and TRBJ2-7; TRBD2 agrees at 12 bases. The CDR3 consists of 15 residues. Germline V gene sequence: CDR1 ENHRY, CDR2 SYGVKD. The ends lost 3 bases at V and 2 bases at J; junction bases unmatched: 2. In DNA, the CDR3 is TGTGCCATCAGTGACCCTAGCGGGGGGGCCTACGAGCAGTACTTC. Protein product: CAISDPSGGAYEQYF.

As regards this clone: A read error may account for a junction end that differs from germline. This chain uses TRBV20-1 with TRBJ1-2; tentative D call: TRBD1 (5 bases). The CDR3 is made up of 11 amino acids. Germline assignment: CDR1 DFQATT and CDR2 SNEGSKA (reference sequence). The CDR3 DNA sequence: TGCAGTGCTAACCCCCGGGACTTTAATTTCTTC. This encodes CSANPRDFNFF.

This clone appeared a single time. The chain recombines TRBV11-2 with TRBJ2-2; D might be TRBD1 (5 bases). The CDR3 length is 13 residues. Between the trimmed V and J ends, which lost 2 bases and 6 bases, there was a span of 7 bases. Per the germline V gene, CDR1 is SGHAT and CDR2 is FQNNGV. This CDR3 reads CASSLTGSGELFF. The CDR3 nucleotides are TGTGCCAGCAGCTTAACAGGCTCCGGGGAGCTGTTTTTT.

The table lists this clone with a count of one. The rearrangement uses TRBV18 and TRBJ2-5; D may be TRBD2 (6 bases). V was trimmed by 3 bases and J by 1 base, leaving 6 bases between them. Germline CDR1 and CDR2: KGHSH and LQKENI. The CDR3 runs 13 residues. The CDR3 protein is CASSPGGQETQYF. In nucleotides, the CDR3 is TGTGCCAGCTCACCGGGGGGCCAAGAGACCCAGTACTTC.

CDR3 residues: CASSIDRGAVYEQYF. Written as DNA, the CDR3 is TGTGCCAGTAGTATAGACAGGGGCGCGGTCTACGAGCAGTACTTC. The chain combines TRBV19 with TRBJ2-7; maybe TRBD1 (6 bases). Germline V gives CDR1 LNHDA, CDR2 SQIVND (reference sequence). Trimming took off 0 bases at V and 3 bases at J, with 12 bases between the two ends. There are 15 residues in the CDR3.

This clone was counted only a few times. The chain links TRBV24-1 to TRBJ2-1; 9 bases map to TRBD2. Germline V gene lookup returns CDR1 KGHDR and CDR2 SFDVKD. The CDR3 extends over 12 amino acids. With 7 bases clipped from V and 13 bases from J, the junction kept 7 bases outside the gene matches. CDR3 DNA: TGTGCCACCAGCGATAGCGGGAGACGACAGTTCTTC. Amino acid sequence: CATSDSGRRQFF.

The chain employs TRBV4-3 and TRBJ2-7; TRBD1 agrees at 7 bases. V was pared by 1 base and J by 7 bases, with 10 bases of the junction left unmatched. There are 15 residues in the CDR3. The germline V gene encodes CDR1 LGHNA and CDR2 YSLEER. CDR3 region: CASSQVGQGVREQYF. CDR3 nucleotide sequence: TGCGCCAGCAGCCAAGTGGGGCAGGGGGTGCGGGAGCAGTACTTC.

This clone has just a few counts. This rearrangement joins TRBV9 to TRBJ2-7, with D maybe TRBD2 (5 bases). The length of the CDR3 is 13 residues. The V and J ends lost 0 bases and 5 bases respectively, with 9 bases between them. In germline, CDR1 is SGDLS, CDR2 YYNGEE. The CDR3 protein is CASSVGVRDEQYF. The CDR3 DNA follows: TGTGCCAGCAGCGTAGGGGTGAGGGACGAGCAGTACTTC.